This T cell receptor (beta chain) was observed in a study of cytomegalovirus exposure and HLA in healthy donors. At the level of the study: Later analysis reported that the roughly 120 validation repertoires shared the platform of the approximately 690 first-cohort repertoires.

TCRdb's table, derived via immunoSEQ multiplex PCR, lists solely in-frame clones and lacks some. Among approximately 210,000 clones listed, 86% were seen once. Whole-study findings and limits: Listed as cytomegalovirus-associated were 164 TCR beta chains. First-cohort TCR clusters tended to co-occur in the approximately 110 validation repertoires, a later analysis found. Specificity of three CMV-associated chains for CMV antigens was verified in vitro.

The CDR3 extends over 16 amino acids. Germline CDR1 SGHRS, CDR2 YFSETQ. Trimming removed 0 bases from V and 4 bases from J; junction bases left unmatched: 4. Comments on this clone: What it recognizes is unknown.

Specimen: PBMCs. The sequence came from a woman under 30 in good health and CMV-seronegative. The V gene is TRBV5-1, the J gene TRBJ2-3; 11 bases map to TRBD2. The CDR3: CASSLVVAGGADTQYF. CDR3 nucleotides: TGCGCCAGCAGCTTGGTGGTAGCGGGGGGGGCAGATACGCAGTATTTT.